These T cell receptor beta chains were read from a single sample in a study of blood T cell repertoires in COVID-19. The method was immunoSEQ multiplex PCR; TCRdb's version includes in-frame clones alone and lacks a portion of them. Of some 160,000 clones in the sample, roughly three quarters were seen once. Sequences were obtained from peripheral blood. These receptor sequences come from a man aged 55 to 70 with acute or convalescent COVID-19. Both conserved end residues are part of each CDR3. D genes are given only for firm matches. Clone sizes are given selectively: once, few, many, or a class where the clone is expanded.

V gene	D gene	clone size	J gene	CDR3 protein	CDR3 DNA
TRBV21-1	NA	NA	TRBJ1-5	CASTWPYQPQHF	TGTGCCAGCACGTGGCCGTATCAGCCCCAGCATTTT
TRBV6-5	TRBD1	NA	TRBJ1-5	CASRKGQGWEEPQHF	TGTGCCAGCAGAAAAGGACAGGGGTGGGAAGAGCCCCAGCATTTT
TRBV10-3	NA	NA	TRBJ2-4	CAISESVGEGKNIQYF	TGTGCCATCAGTGAATCGGTGGGAGAGGGCAAAAACATTCAGTACTTC
TRBV7-9	NA	NA	TRBJ2-1	CASSLIGGLSYNEQFF	TGTGCCAGCAGCTTAATCGGGGGGCTATCCTACAATGAGCAGTTCTTC
TRBV5-4	NA	few	TRBJ1-2	CASSRDRVTYGYTF	TGTGCCAGCAGCCGTGACAGAGTGACTTATGGCTACACCTTC
TRBV6-5	NA	NA	TRBJ2-7	CASSYSHLGDSYEQYF	TGTGCCAGCAGTTACTCTCATTTAGGGGATTCCTACGAGCAGTACTTC
TRBV28	TRBD1	few	TRBJ2-5	CASSSRQGSLETQYF	TGTGCCAGCAGTTCCCGACAGGGTTCTTTAGAGACCCAGTACTTC
TRBV28	TRBD1	NA	TRBJ2-7	CASSPDRAVDEQYF	TGTGCCAGCAGCCCGGACAGGGCTGTAGACGAGCAGTACTTC
TRBV7-2	TRBD2	NA	TRBJ2-1	CASSSLSTSGRDNEQFF	TGTGCCAGCAGCTCCCTGTCAACTAGCGGGAGGGACAATGAGCAGTTCTTC
TRBV24-1	NA	NA	TRBJ2-7	CATRGRQWTERYEQYF	TGTGCCACCAGGGGCCGCCAATGGACAGAAAGGTACGAGCAGTACTTC
TRBV7-9	TRBD1	few	TRBJ1-1	CASSVQPGQGGTEAFF	TGTGCCAGCAGCGTACAACCGGGACAGGGGGGTACTGAAGCTTTCTTT
TRBV19	TRBD1	NA	TRBJ2-2	CASSIAGTETGELFF	TGTGCCAGTAGTATCGCAGGGACAGAAACCGGGGAGCTGTTTTTT
TRBV7-8	NA	NA	TRBJ2-5	CASRPVAGASSETQYF	TGTGCCAGCAGGCCTGTGGCAGGGGCATCGAGTGAGACCCAGTACTTC
TRBV5-1	TRBD1	NA	TRBJ2-2	CASSLTTGSYGELFF	TGCGCCAGCAGCCTAACGACAGGGTCTTACGGGGAGCTGTTTTTT
TRBV19	TRBD2	NA	TRBJ2-1	CASSIGTSGRGSSYNEQFF	TGTGCCAGTAGTATAGGGACTAGCGGGAGGGGGAGCTCCTACAATGAGCAGTTCTTC
TRBV30	TRBD2	NA	TRBJ2-5	CAWGGTSGEGTQYF	TGTGCCTGGGGGGGGACTAGCGGCGAGGGGACCCAGTACTTC
TRBV15	NA	NA	TRBJ1-1	CATSRRQIGTEAFF	TGTGCCACCAGCAGAAGACAGATTGGCACTGAAGCTTTCTTT
TRBV25-1	NA	NA	TRBJ2-4	CASSEWGDPPIQYF	TGTGCCAGCAGTGAATGGGGAGACCCACCCATTCAGTACTTC
TRBV7-6	TRBD1	NA	TRBJ2-7	CASSLGPGQAGEQYF	TGTGCCAGCAGCTTAGGCCCGGGACAGGCGGGCGAGCAGTACTTC
TRBV7-9	NA	once	TRBJ2-3	CASSLPPADTQYF	TGTGCCAGCAGCTTACCCCCCGCAGATACGCAGTATTTT
TRBV12-5	NA	NA	TRBJ1-6	CASGLGQGGSPLHF	TGTGCTAGTGGTTTGGGCCAGGGAGGTTCACCCCTCCACTTT
TRBV6-5	NA	NA	TRBJ2-7	CASSYLRDYEQYF	TGTGCCAGCAGTTACTTGCGGGATTACGAGCAGTACTTC
TRBV19	TRBD1	NA	TRBJ1-1	CASSPGQWSTEAFF	TGTGCCAGTAGCCCGGGACAGTGGAGCACTGAAGCTTTCTTT
TRBV19	NA	NA	TRBJ2-1	CASSLLREALNEQFF	TGTGCCAGTAGTCTCCTAAGGGAGGCCCTCAATGAGCAGTTCTTC
TRBV10-3	TRBD1	NA	TRBJ2-1	CAISGTGPLNEQFF	TGTGCCATCAGTGGGACAGGGCCGTTAAATGAGCAGTTCTTC